One T cell receptor (beta chain) is described in this entry. Sample treatment: oral pan-JAK inhibitor, 5-10 mg twice daily. Trimming removed 2 bases from V and 4 bases from J; junction bases left unmatched: 6. Germline V gives CDR1 GTSNPN, CDR2 SVGIG (reference sequence). The CDR3 length is 15 residues. This sample is part of a study of CD8+ T cells in alopecia areata. Once RNA had been extracted, it was reverse transcribed into cDNA to act as the sequencing template. Libraries were prepared by immunoSEQ multiplex PCR; TCRdb keeps only in-frame clonotypes and omits some of them. The sample has some 180,000 clones, roughly 46% seen once.

The source of this sequence is a human donor with alopecia areata. The chain joins TRBV30 to TRBJ2-3, with 10 bases identical to TRBD2. This material consisted of CD8+ T cells sorted from blood, taken at week 52, from a patient treated with tofacitinib. CDR3 region: CAWSYISGGPDTQYF. In DNA, the CDR3 is TGTGCCTGGAGTTACATTAGCGGGGGGCCAGATACGCAGTATTTT.